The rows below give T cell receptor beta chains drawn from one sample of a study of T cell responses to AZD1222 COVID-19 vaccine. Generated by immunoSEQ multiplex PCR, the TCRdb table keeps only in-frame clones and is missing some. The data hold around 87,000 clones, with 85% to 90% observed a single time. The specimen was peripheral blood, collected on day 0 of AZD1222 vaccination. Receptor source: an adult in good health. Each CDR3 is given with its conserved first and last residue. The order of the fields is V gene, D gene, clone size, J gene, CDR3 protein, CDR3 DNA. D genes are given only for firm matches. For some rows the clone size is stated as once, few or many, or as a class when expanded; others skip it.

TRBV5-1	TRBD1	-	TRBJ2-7	CASSLGPGQGGDEQYF	TGCGCCAGCAGCTTGGGGCCGGGACAGGGGGGCGACGAGCAGTACTTC
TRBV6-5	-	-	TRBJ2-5	CASSYDSLGQETQYF	TGTGCCAGCAGTTACGACAGTTTAGGGCAAGAGACCCAGTACTTC
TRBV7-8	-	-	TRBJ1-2	CASSLLAGSYGYTF	TGTGCCAGCAGCTTATTGGCAGGGTCCTATGGCTACACCTTC
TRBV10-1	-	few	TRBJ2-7	CASSGLPRGEQYF	TGCGCCAGCTCCGGGCTCCCAAGGGGCGAGCAGTACTTC
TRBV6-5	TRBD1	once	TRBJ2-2	CASSYDRATGELFF	TGTGCCAGCAGTTACGACAGGGCCACCGGGGAGCTGTTTTTT
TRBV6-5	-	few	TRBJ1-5	CASSLNGWSNQPQHF	TGTGCCAGCAGTTTAAATGGGTGGAGCAATCAGCCCCAGCATTTT
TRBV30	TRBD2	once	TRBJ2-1	CAWTLGAGGPREQFF	TGTGCCTGGACCCTGGGGGCGGGGGGGCCACGTGAGCAGTTCTTC
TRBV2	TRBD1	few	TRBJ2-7	CASSTDRDRGLEQYF	TGTGCCAGCAGTACCGACCGGGACAGGGGGCTCGAGCAGTACTTC
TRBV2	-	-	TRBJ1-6	CASSGRTNSPLHF	TGTGCCAGCAGTGGTCGTACTAATTCACCCCTCCACTTT
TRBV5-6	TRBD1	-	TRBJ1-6	CASSLGTGNSPLHF	TGTGCCAGCAGCTTGGGGACAGGGAATTCACCCCTCCACTTT
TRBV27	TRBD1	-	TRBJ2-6	CASSAGQERISGANVLTF	TGTGCCAGCAGTGCTGGACAGGAACGAATCTCTGGGGCCAACGTCCTGACTTTC
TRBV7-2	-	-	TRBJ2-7	CASSLGRGSTF	TGTGCCAGCAGCTTAGGGAGAGGCAGTACTTTC
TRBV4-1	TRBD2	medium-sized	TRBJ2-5	CASSQEPAGGLEETQYF	TGCGCCAGCAGCCAAGAACCAGCGGGGGGGCTTGAAGAGACCCAGTACTTC
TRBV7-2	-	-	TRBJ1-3	CASSLMGSGNTIYF	TGTGCCAGCAGCCTAATGGGCTCTGGAAACACCATATATTTT
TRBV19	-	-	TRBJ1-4	CASSIPSGGREKLFF	TGTGCCAGTAGTATCCCTTCAGGTGGACGGGAAAAACTGTTTTTT
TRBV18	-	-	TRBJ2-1	CASSPPTANNEQFF	TGTGCCAGCTCACCACCGACAGCCAACAATGAGCAGTTCTTC
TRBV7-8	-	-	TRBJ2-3	CASSLDSLTQYF	TGTGCCAGCAGCTTAGACTCCCTTACGCAGTATTTT
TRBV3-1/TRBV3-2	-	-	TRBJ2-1	CASSQAGTHNEQFF	TGTGCCAGCAGCCAGGCGGGTACCCACAATGAGCAGTTCTTC
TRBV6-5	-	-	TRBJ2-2	CASSYLRGENTGELFF	TGTGCCAGCAGTTACCTCAGGGGAGAAAACACCGGGGAGCTGTTTTTT
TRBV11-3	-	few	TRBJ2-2	CASSRGAGELFF	TGTGCCAGCAGCCGTGGGGCCGGGGAGCTGTTTTTT
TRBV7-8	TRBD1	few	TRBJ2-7	CASSLDYGTGSYEQYF	TGTGCCAGCAGCTTAGACTACGGGACAGGCTCCTACGAGCAGTACTTC
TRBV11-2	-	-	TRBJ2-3	CASSFTGGSGGDTQYF	TGTGCCAGCAGCTTTACAGGAGGGAGTGGGGGGGATACGCAGTATTTT